The source of this T cell receptor beta chain is a study of patients and donors after allogeneic stem cell transplantation. CDR1 is LGHNA, CDR2 YSLEER, per germline. The CDR3 is 15 amino acids. The V and J ends lost 4 bases and 5 bases respectively, with 17 bases between them. TCRdb called the RT-PCR reads again in MiXCR, with one record for every CDR3 protein. In the table there are about 90,000 distinct CDR3 sequences, about 48% of which are singletons. The rearrangement links TRBV4-3 to TRBJ2-5; D is possibly TRBD2 (5 bases). The sequenced sample was blood, either unsorted or a sorted T cell fraction (not recorded which). The clonotype comes from a human donor who was either an allogeneic HSCT recipient or a stem cell or donor lymphocyte infusion donor (not recorded which). It is not recorded whose cells these are; they may come from a transplant donor. The CDR3 DNA sequence: TGCGCCAGCAGCCTAACTAGGAGTCCGTGGGAGACCCAGTACTTC. It codes for CASSLTRSPWETQYF.